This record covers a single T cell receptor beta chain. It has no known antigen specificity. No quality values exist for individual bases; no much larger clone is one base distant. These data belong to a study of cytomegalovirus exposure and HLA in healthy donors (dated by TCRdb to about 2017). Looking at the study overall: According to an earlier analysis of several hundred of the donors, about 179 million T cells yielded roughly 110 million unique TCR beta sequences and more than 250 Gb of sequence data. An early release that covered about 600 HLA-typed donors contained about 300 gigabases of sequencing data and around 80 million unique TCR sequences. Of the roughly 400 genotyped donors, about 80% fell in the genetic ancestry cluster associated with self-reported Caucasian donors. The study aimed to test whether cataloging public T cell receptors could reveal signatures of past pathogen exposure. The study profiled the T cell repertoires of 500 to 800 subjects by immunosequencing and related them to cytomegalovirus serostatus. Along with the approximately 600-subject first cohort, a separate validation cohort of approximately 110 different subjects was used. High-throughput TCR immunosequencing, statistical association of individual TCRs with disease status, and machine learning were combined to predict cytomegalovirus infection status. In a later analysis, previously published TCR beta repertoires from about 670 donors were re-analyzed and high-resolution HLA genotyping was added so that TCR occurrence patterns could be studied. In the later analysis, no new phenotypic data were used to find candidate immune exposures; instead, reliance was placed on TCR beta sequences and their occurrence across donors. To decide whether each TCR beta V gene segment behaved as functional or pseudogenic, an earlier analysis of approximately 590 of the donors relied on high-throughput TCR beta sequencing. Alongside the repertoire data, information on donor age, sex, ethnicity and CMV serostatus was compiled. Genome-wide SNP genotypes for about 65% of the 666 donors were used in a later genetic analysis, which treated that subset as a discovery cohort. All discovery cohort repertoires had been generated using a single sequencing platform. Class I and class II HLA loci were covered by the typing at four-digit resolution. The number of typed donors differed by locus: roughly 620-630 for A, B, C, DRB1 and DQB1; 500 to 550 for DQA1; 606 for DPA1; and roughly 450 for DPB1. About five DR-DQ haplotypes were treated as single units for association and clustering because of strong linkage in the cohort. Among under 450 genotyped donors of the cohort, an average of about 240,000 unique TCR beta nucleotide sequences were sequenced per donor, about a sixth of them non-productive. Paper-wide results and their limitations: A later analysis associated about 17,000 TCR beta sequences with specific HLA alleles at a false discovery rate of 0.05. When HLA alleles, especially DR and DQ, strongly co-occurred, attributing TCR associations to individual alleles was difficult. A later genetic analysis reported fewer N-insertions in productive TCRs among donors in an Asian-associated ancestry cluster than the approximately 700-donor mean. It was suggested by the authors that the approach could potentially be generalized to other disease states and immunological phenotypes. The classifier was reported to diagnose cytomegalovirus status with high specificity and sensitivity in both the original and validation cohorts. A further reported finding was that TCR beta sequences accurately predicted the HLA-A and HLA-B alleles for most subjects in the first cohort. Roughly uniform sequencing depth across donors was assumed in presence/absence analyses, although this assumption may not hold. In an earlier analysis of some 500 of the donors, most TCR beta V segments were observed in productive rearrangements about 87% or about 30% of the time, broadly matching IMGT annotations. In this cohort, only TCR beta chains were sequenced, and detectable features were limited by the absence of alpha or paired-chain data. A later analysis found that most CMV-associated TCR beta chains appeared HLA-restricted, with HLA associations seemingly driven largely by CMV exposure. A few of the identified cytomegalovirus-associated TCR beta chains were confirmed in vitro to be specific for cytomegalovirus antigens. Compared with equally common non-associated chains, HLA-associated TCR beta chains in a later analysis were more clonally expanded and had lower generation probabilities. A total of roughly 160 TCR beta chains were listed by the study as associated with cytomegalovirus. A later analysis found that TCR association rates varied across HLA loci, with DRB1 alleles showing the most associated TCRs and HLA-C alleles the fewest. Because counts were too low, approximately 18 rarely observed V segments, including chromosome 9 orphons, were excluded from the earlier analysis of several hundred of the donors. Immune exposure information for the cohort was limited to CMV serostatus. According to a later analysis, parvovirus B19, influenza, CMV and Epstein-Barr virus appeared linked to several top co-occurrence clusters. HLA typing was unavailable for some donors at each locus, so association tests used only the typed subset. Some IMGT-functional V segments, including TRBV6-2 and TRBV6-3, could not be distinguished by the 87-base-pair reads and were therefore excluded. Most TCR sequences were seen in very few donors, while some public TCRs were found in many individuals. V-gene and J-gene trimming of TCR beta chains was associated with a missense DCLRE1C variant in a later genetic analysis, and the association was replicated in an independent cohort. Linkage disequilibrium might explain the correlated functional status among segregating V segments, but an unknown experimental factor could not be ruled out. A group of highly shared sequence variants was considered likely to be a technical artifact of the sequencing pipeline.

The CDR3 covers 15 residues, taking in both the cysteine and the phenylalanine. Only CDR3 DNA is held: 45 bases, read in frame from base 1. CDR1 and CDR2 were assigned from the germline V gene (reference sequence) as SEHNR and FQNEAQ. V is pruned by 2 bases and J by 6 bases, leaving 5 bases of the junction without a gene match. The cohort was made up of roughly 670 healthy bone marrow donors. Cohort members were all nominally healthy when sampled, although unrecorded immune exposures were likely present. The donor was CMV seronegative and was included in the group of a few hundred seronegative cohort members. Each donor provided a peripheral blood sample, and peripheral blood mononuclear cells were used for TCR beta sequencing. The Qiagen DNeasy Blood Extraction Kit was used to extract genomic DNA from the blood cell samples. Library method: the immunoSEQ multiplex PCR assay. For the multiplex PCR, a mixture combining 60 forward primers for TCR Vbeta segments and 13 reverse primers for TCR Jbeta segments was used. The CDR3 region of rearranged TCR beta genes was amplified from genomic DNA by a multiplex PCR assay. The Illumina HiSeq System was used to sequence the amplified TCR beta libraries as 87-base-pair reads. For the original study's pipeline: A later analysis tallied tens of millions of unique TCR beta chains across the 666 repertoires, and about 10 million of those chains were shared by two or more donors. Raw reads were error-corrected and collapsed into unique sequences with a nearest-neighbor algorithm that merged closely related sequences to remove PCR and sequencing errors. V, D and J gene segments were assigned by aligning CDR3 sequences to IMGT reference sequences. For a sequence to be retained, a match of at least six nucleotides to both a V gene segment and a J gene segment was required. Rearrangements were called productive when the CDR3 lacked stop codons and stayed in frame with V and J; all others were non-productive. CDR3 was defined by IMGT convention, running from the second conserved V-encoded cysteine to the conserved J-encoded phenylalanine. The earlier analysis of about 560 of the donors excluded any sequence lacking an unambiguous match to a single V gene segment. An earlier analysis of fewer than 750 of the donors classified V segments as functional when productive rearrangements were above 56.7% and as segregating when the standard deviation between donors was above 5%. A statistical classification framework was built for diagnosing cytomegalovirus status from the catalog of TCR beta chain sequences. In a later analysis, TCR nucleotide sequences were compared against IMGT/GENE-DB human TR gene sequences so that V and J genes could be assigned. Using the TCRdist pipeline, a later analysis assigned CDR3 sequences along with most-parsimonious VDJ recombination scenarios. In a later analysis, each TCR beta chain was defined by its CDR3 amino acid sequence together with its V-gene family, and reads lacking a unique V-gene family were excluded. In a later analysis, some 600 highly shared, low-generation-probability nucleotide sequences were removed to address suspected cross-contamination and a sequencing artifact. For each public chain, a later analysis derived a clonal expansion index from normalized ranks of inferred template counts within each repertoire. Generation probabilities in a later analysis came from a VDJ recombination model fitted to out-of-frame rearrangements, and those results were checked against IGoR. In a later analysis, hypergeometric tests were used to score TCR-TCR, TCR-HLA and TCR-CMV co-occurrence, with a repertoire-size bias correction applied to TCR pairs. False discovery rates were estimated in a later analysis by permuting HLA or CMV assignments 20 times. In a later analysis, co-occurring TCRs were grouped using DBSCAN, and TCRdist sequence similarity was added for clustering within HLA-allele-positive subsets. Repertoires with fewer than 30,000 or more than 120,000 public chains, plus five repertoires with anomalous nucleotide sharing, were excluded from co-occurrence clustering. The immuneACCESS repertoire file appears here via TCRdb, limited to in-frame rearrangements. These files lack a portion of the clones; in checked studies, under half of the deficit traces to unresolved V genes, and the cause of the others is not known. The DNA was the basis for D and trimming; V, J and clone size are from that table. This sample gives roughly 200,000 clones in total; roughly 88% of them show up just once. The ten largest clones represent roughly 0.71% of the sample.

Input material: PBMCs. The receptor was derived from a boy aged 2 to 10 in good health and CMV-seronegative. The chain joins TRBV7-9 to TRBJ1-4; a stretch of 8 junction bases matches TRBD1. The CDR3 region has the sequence CASSLLRGRDEKLFF. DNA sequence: TGTGCCAGCAGCTTACTCAGGGGGCGCGATGAAAAACTGTTTTTT.